These 20 T cell receptor beta chains originate from one sample sequenced in a study of T-cell reconstitution after alpha-beta-depleted transplantation in children. A library of TCRbeta sequences, prepared with unique molecular identifiers, was generated. From the PCR reads, TCRdb called clonotypes with MiXCR, one entry per CDR3 protein. The sample has around 600,000 distinct CDR3 sequences; around 23% are singletons. The sequencing used PBMCs, mostly from graft donor cells, collected 360 days after TCRalphabeta/CD19-depleted stem cell transplant. The receptors stem from a boy in the first two years of life who had a stem cell transplant for acute myeloid leukemia, so the T cells may come from the graft donor.

The chain links TRBV20-1 to TRBJ1-5; D is perhaps TRBD1 (6 bases). The V and J ends lost 3 bases and 2 bases respectively, with 23 bases between them. The CDR3 spans 18 residues. Germline CDR1 reads DFQATT; CDR2 reads SNEGSKA (reference sequence). The CDR3 DNA sequence: TGCAGTGCTAGTGCAGGACTCACAGGGACTTGGGGCAATCAGCCCCAGCATTTT. As protein: CSASAGLTGTWGNQPQHF.

This clonotype came up a few times. J is TRBJ2-1 and V is TRBV5-4; no firm D call. CDR1 SGHNT and CDR2 YYREEE come from the germline V gene (reference sequence). Trimming cost V 4 bases and J 7 bases, with 24 bases left between them. The CDR3 sequence is 17 residues long. The DNA for the CDR3 is TGTGCCAGCAGCACCCACCCCTTCTTAAGATCGAGGAATGAGCAGTTCTTC. This sequence encodes CASSTHPFLRSRNEQFF. Looking up the rest from reference TRBV5-4 and TRBJ2-1 gives the full variable domain: ETGVTQSPTHLIKTRGQQVTLRCSSQSGHNTVSWYQQALGQGPQFIFQYYREEENGRGNFPPRFSGLQFPNYSSELNVNALELDDSALYLCASSTHPFLRSRNEQFFGPGTRLTVL.

This clonotype was found a few times. J is TRBJ2-5 and V is TRBV7-2, with D unresolved. The V end was cut by 0 bases, the J end by 5 bases, with 13 bases between. The CDR3 spans 15 residues. Germline V lookup: CDR1 SGHTA, CDR2 FQGNSA. The CDR3 DNA follows: TGTGCCAGCAGCTTAGCGAGCGCGGAATGGGAGACCCAGTACTTC. It codes for CASSLASAEWETQYF.

This clonotype was seen more than once but under ten times. The rearrangement uses TRBV20-1 and TRBJ2-3, with a weak D call TRBD1 (5 bases). V was clipped by 6 bases and J by 0 bases, with 13 bases between them. The CDR3 extends over 14 amino acids. CDR1 and CDR2 from the germline V gene are DFQATT and SNEGSKA (reference sequence). The DNA for the CDR3 is TGCAGTGCAAGACAGATAGCTAGCACAGATACGCAGTATTTT. Translated: CSARQIASTDTQYF.

The chain is built from TRBV7-2 and TRBJ2-2; TRBD2 might be the D (5 bases). CDR1 SGHTA and CDR2 FQGNSA come from the germline V gene. V lost 7 bases to trimming and J lost 2 bases, with 14 bases between them. The CDR3 is 15 residues long. The CDR3 loop is CASTFGLGNTGELFF. In DNA form, the CDR3 reads TGTGCCAGCACCTTCGGACTTGGCAACACCGGGGAGCTGTTTTTT.

This clonotype has only a few counts. This chain connects TRBV20-1 to TRBJ2-3, with 7 nucleotides matching TRBD1. After removal of 3 bases from V and 4 bases from J, the junction contained 7 bases not matched to a gene. There are 14 residues in the CDR3. The germline V gene encodes CDR1 DFQATT and CDR2 SNEGSKA (reference sequence). The CDR3 reads CSASGRGTSDTQYF. The CDR3, as DNA: TGCAGTGCTAGCGGCAGGGGGACGTCAGATACGCAGTATTTT.

This rearrangement joins TRBV4-3 to TRBJ2-5, with a tentative D call TRBD2 (6 bases). The length of the CDR3 is 16 residues. V was shortened by 2 bases and J by 1 base, with 14 bases between the two germline ends. Germline V gene data show CDR1 as LGHNA and CDR2 as YSLEER. The CDR3 coding sequence is TGCGCCAGCAGCCAAACACCCCGGGGGAGCCAAGAGACCCAGTACTTC. It translates to CASSQTPRGSQETQYF.

The rearrangement uses TRBV10-3 and TRBJ2-5, with 13 bases matching TRBD2. CDR3 size: 16 residues. CDR1 and CDR2 (germline): ENHRY, SYGVKD. Losses at the gene ends were 3 bases for V and 1 base for J; bases not matched to a gene: 2. The CDR3: CAISDTSGGAQETQYF. The CDR3 nucleotides are TGTGCCATCAGTGATACTAGCGGGGGGGCCCAAGAGACCCAGTACTTC.

In its sample, this clonotype was seen a few times. The chain is built from TRBV6-5 and TRBJ2-1, with 10 bases aligning to TRBD2. The CDR3 runs to 16 residues. V was clipped by 0 bases and J by 6 bases; unmatched bases: 5. Looked up from germline, CDR1 is MNHEY and CDR2 is SVGAGI. CDR3 in DNA: TGTGCCAGCAGTTACTCGAGGGGGACTAGCGCCAATGAGCAGTTCTTC. Amino acid sequence: CASSYSRGTSANEQFF.

This clonotype was recorded many times. V usage is TRBV6-5 and J usage is TRBJ2-2, with D perhaps matching TRBD1 (5 bases). This CDR3 region has 13 residues. CDR1 and CDR2 from the germline V gene are MNHEY and SVGAGI. V shed 5 bases and J shed 6 bases, with 10 bases lying between them. The CDR3 sequence: CASSPTESGELFF. CDR3 DNA sequence: TGTGCCAGCAGTCCGACAGAGTCCGGGGAGCTGTTTTTT.

This clonotype was seen many times. This chain connects TRBV23-1 to TRBJ1-1; 7 nucleotides line up with TRBD1. TRBV23-1 is designated an ORF whose function remains uncertain. V lost 2 bases, J lost 10 bases, and 10 bases stayed unmatched. The CDR3 consists of 14 residues. The CDR3 nucleotides are TGCGCCAGCAGTCAACTACACCTCGACAGGGTAGCTTTCTTT. The encoded protein is CASSQLHLDRVAFF.

This clonotype was counted between two and nine times. V usage is TRBV28 and J usage is TRBJ2-7; D unresolved. CDR1 and CDR2 from the germline V gene are MDHEN and SYDVKM. The CDR3 runs 14 residues. V was cut by 2 bases and J by 1 base, with 9 bases left in between. The CDR3 reads CASSLVSRSYEQYV. The CDR3 bases are TGTGCCAGCAGTTTAGTTTCCAGATCCTACGAGCAGTACGTC.

Concerning this clonotype: A much larger clone lies one base from this, so it may be a read error. The DNA for the CDR3 is TGTGCCAGCAGGGGGGATTGGAGCTCCTACAATGAGCTGTTCTTC. It codes for CASRGDWSSYNELFF. V and J are TRBV28 and TRBJ2-1; D is perhaps TRBD1 or TRBD2 (5 bases each). Germline V gene lookup returns CDR1 MDHEN and CDR2 SYDVKM. This CDR3 has 15 amino acids.

The chain uses TRBV6-5 and TRBJ2-5; 8 bases match TRBD1. V lost 4 bases to trimming and J lost 1 base; unmatched junction nucleotides: 8. Germline assignment: CDR1 MNHEY and CDR2 SVGAGI. This CDR3 is 16 amino acids long. CDR3 DNA sequence: TGTGCCAGCAGTTCATGGCGCAGGGGGCGCCAAGAGACCCAGTACTTC. Its translation: CASSSWRRGRQETQYF.

The rearrangement uses TRBV27 and TRBJ1-5; D perhaps matches TRBD1 (6 bases). CDR1 is MNHEY and CDR2 is SMNVEV in the germline V gene (reference sequence). V shed 2 bases and J shed 6 bases, with 11 bases lying between them. This CDR3 comprises 14 residues. Here the CDR3 reads CASSLGWGAQPQHF. The CDR3 DNA reads TGTGCCAGCAGTTTAGGTTGGGGGGCTCAGCCCCAGCATTTT.

This clonotype was seen a few times. This chain links TRBV6-1 with TRBJ1-2; 7 bases line up with TRBD1. The CDR3 spans 15 residues. CDR1 and CDR2 from the germline V gene are MNHNS and SASEGT. V was pared by 4 bases and J by 6 bases, with 11 bases of the junction left unmatched. The CDR3 region is CASSAQGLLPNGYTF. DNA for the CDR3: TGTGCCAGCAGTGCACAGGGGCTTCTTCCGAATGGCTACACCTTC.

This clonotype was detected only a few times. The chain couples TRBV12-3 or TRBV12-4 to TRBJ2-1; either TRBD1 or TRBD2 may fit D (6 bases each). V was trimmed by 2 bases and J by 8 bases, leaving 13 bases between them. CDR3 length: 14 amino acids. The CDR3 loop is CASSLNGGSHEQFF. CDR3 in DNA: TGTGCCAGCAGTTTAAACGGGGGCTCGCATGAGCAGTTCTTC.

The gene calls are TRBV7-2 and TRBJ2-7; tentatively, D is TRBD1 or TRBD2 (5 bases each). Per the germline V gene, CDR1 is SGHTA and CDR2 is FQGNSA. The CDR3 length is 17 residues. Trimming left V 1 base short and J 2 bases short, with 18 bases between. CDR3 coding DNA: TGTGCCAGCAGCTTAGGGCAGGGCGGGCCACGGGCCTACGAGCAGTACTTC. Residues: CASSLGQGGPRAYEQYF.

This clonotype was seen a handful of times. The CDR3 does not close with the conserved phenylalanine or tryptophan, likely indicating a read error. The genes are TRBV7-9 and TRBJ1-1; D remains ambiguous. With 5 bases removed from V and 5 bases from J, the gap between germline ends came to 12 bases. The germline CDR1 and CDR2 sequences are SEHNR and FQNEAQ (reference sequence). The CDR3 spans 13 residues. The CDR3 here is CASSLDAGTEAFL. Written as DNA, the CDR3 is TGTGCCAGCAGCCTAGACGCCGGAACTGAAGCTTTCCTT.

The table lists this clonotype with many counts. The chain combines TRBV4-2 with TRBJ1-1; D unresolved. The CDR3 loop spans 14 amino acids. V dropped 3 bases and J dropped 1 base, with 9 bases sitting between them. The germline V gene encodes CDR1 LGHNA and CDR2 YNFKEQ. CDR3 nucleotides: TGTGCCAGCAGCCACCCAGGCGCGAACACTGAAGCTTTCTTT. It translates to CASSHPGANTEAFF.